This T cell receptor (beta chain) was sequenced for a study of OX40 agonist ivuxolimab in advanced cancers. Overall study results and limits: In the 0.1 to 3.0 mg/kg range, CD4+ and CD8+ blood T cells had expanded clonally by week 6.

This CDR3 is 13 amino acids long. Trimming at V came to 7 bases and at J to 5 bases, leaving 3 bases not matched to a gene. Per the germline V gene, CDR1 is SGHRS and CDR2 is YFSETQ. Concerning this clone: Its antigen is unidentified.

Sequencing used immunoSEQ multiplex PCR; TCRdb keeps in-frame clones, though not all of them. The sample has 46,000 or so clones; 70% to 80% are singletons. Sample: CD4+ or CD8+ T cells sorted from blood, taken in a trial of the OX40 agonist ivuxolimab. This clonotype was sampled from an adult with an advanced solid tumor such as melanoma, head and neck, liver or kidney cancer. This chain joins TRBV5-1 and TRBJ1-1, with TRBD1 identical over 12 bases. The CDR3, as DNA: TGCGCCAGCTGGGACAGGGGGCATACTGAAGCTTTCTTT. Protein sequence: CASWDRGHTEAFF.